The entry below describes one T cell receptor (beta chain). The sample has other DNA sequences that encode this CDR3 too. This sample stems from a study of shared clonotypes between healthy human individuals. TCRdb keeps only in-frame clones here, not all; method: immunoSEQ multiplex PCR. The data show approximately 1.4 million clones, with approximately 98% seen just once and about 0.4% held by the top ten. V shed 0 bases, J shed 4 bases, and the junction held 4 bases outside the gene matches. This CDR3 spans 15 amino acids. The germline gives CDR1 SGHRS, CDR2 YFSETQ. The sample taken for sequencing was naive CD4+ T cells sorted from blood. The subset: CD45RA+ positively selected. The sequence was obtained from a man in his thirties or forties in good health. This chain connects TRBV5-1 to TRBJ2-1; 7 bases agree with TRBD2. The CDR3 reads CASSLGAGTYNEQFF. CDR3 nucleotide sequence: TGCGCCAGCAGCTTGGGAGCGGGAACTTACAATGAGCAGTTCTTC.